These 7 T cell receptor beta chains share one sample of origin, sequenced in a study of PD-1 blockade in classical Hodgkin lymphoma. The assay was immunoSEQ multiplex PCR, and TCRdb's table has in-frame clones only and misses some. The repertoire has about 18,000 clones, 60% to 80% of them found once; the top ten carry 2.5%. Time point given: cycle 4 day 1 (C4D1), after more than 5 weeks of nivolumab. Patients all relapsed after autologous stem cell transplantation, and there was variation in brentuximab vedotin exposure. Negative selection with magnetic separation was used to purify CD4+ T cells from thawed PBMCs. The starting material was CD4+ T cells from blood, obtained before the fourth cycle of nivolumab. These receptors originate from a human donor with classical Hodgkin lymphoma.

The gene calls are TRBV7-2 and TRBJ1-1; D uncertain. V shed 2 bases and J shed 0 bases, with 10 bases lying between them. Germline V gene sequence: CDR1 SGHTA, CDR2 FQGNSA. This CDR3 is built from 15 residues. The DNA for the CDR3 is TGTGCCAGCAGCTTATTCAGAGAGATGAACACTGAAGCTTTCTTT. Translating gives CASSLFREMNTEAFF.

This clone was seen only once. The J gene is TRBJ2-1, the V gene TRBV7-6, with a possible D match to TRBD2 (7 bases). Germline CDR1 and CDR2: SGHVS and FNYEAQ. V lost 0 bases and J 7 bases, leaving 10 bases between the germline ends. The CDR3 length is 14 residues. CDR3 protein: CASSLAGGRNEQFF. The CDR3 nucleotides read TGTGCCAGCAGCTTAGCGGGGGGGCGAAATGAGCAGTTCTTC.

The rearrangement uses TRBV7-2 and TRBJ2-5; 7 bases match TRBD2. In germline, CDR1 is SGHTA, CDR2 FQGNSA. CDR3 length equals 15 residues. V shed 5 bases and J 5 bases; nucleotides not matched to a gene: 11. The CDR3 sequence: CASSLASSGRETQYF. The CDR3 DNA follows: TGTGCCAGCAGCCTGGCGTCTAGCGGACGGGAGACCCAGTACTTC.

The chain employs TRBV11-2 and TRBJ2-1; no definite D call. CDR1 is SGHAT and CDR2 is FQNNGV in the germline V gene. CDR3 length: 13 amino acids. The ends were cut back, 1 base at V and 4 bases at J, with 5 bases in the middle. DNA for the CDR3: TGTGCCAGCAGCTTAGCCGGGTACAATGAGCAGTTCTTC. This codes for CASSLAGYNEQFF.

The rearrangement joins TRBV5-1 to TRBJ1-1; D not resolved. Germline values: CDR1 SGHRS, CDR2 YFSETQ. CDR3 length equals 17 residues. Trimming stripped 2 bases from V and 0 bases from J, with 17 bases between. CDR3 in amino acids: CASSFGRTHAMNTEAFF. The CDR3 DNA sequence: TGCGCCAGCAGCTTCGGAAGGACCCATGCTATGAACACTGAAGCTTTCTTT.

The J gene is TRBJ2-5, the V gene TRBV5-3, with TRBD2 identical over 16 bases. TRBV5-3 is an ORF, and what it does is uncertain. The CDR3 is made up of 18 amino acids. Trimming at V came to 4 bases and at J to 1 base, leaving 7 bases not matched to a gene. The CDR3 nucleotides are TGTGCCAGAAGCAGGGGACTAGCGGGAGGGCCGTTCCAAGAGACCCAGTACTTC. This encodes CARSRGLAGGPFQETQYF.

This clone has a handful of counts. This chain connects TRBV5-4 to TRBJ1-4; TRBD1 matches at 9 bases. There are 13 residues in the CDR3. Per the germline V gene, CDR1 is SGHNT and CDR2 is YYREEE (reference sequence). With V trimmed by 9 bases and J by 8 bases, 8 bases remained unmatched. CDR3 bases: TGTGCCACCCAGGGACAGGGAGGGGAAAAACTGTTTTTT. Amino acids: CATQGQGGEKLFF.